Below, 30 T cell receptor beta chains from the same sample are listed, as sequenced in a study of T cells in Graves' hyperthyroidism and ophthalmopathy. Amplification yielded TCR beta CDR3 regions, with RNA transcripts as the source. HTBI primers were employed in a first-round RT-PCR of the TCR CDR3. TCRdb re-called the multiplex PCR reads with MiXCR, one entry per CDR3 protein. The sample lists 300,000 to 350,000 distinct CDR3 sequences, 15% to 20% occurring once. The source material was blood. Receptors originate from a woman between 40 and 55 years old with Graves' ophthalmopathy.

This clonotype has ten or more counts. The chain links TRBV18 to TRBJ2-7; unclear D gene. Trimming removed 3 bases at V and 3 bases at J, with 6 bases between. In germline, CDR1 is KGHSH, CDR2 LQKENI. The CDR3 has 12 residues. The CDR3 nucleotides read TGTGCCAGCTCACCCGCACACTACGAGCAGTACTTC. Its translation: CASSPAHYEQYF.

The gene calls are TRBV28 and TRBJ2-7, with 7 bases that match TRBD1. The CDR3 is 14 residues long. J lost 7 bases, V lost 4 bases, and 10 bases had no gene match. CDR1 MDHEN and CDR2 SYDVKM come from the germline V gene. This CDR3 reads CASSYRGEGAEQYF. For the CDR3, the DNA is TGTGCCAGCAGTTACAGGGGTGAGGGTGCGGAGCAGTACTTC. Looking up the rest from reference TRBV28 and TRBJ2-7 gives the full variable domain: DVKVTQSSRYLVKRTGEKVFLECVQDMDHENMFWYRQDPGLGLRLIYFSYDVKMKEKGDIPEGYSVSREKKERFSLILESASTNQTSMYLCASSYRGEGAEQYFGPGTRLTVT.

This clonotype showed up many times. The rearrangement uses TRBV6-1 and TRBJ2-4; TRBD2 might be the D (5 bases). The CDR3 totals 17 residues. The V gene lost 5 bases and the J gene lost 3 bases, with 20 bases spanning the gap. Germline V CDR1 and CDR2: MNHNS, SASEGT. CDR3 sequence (DNA): TGTGCCAGCAGTCCACTGGACGGGAAGAGAGGCAAAAACATTCAGTACTTC. Translation: CASSPLDGKRGKNIQYF.

V and J are TRBV12-3 or TRBV12-4 and TRBJ1-1, with no clear D. Trimming cost V 5 bases and J 2 bases, with 18 bases left between them. The CDR3 covers 16 residues. CDR3 residues: CASSTEGIAGNTEAFF. The CDR3 nucleotides read TGTGCCAGCAGTACCGAAGGGATAGCTGGAAACACTGAAGCTTTCTTT.

This clonotype was seen at least ten times. V gene TRBV12-5 combines with J gene TRBJ2-6, with D uncertain. This CDR3 has 15 amino acids. Germline lookup yields CDR1 LGHNT and CDR2 FRNRAP. V lost 1 base, J lost 0 bases, and 4 bases lay in between. CDR3 amino acids: CASGLGFSGANVLTF. CDR3 in DNA: TGTGCTAGTGGTTTGGGTTTCTCTGGGGCCAACGTCCTGACTTTC.

This clonotype has a count of ten or more. The chain employs TRBV6-2 or TRBV6-3 and TRBJ1-1; D remains unclear. The V and J ends lost 4 bases and 1 base respectively, with 10 bases between them. The CDR3 spans 14 residues. The V gene's germline CDR1 is MNHEY and CDR2 SVGEGT. CDR3: CASSFGSGNTEAFF. DNA for the CDR3: TGTGCCAGCAGTTTTGGGAGCGGGAACACTGAAGCTTTCTTT.

There are many counts of this clonotype. This CDR3 is CASSGGQEKQYF. In DNA form, the CDR3 reads TGTGCCAGCAGCGGGGGACAGGAGAAGCAGTACTTC. V and J are TRBV7-9 and TRBJ2-7; 8 bases agree with TRBD1. The trim removed 5 bases at V and 8 bases at J, leaving 5 bases unmatched. Germline CDR1 and CDR2: SEHNR and FQNEAQ (reference sequence). CDR3 length equals 12 residues.

As for this clonotype: This may be a read error, as it is one base from a much larger clone. V usage is TRBV20-1 and J usage is TRBJ2-2; the match to TRBD1 covers 10 bases. Germline V gene lookup returns CDR1 DFQATT and CDR2 SNEGSKA (reference sequence). Trimming took 0 bases from V and 5 from J; bases not matched to a gene: 6. The CDR3 extends over 16 amino acids. The CDR3 region is CSARDHGTGETGELFF. DNA of the CDR3: TGCAGTGCTAGAGATCACGGGACAGGGGAGACCGGGGAGCTGTTTTTT.

The chain recombines TRBV12-3 or TRBV12-4 with TRBJ2-5, with a possible D match to TRBD2 (6 bases). V dropped 1 base and J dropped 7 bases, with 13 bases sitting between them. CDR3 size: 14 residues. This CDR3 is CASSLVAQGGTQYF. The DNA for the CDR3 is TGTGCCAGCAGTTTAGTCGCTCAGGGAGGGACCCAGTACTTC.

Ten or more counts support this clonotype. This chain connects TRBV19 to TRBJ1-2; D not certain. Trimming pared 6 bases from V and 8 bases from J, leaving 22 bases between. The CDR3 runs to 15 residues. Germline CDR1 LNHDA, CDR2 SQIVND (reference sequence). The CDR3 reads CASREEHRRWGGYTF. The DNA for the CDR3 is TGTGCCAGTAGAGAAGAACACCGAAGGTGGGGAGGCTACACCTTC.

This clonotype was seen many times. V and J are TRBV4-1 and TRBJ1-1; 8 bases line up with TRBD1. Germline lookup yields CDR1 MGHRA and CDR2 YSYEKL. The CDR3 sequence is 15 residues long. The trim removed 4 bases at V and 1 base at J, leaving 5 bases unmatched. CDR3 protein: CASSLQGEGNTEAFF. The CDR3 DNA follows: TGCGCCAGCAGCCTACAGGGGGAGGGGAACACTGAAGCTTTCTTT.

This clonotype was counted once. The junction departs from the called germline gene at one end, perhaps through a read error. The rearrangement uses TRBV20-1 and TRBJ1-2, with 10 positions matching TRBD1. Germline CDR1 reads DFQATT; CDR2 reads SNEGSKA (reference sequence). CDR3 length: 15 amino acids. The CDR3 region is CSASLSVGTGVGYIF. As DNA, the CDR3 is TGCAGTGCTAGTCTATCCGTCGGGACAGGGGTTGGCTACATCTTC.

A few counts support this clonotype. The chain carries TRBV12-3 or TRBV12-4 and TRBJ2-2; no clear D. This CDR3 is 14 amino acids long. Trimming cost V 7 bases and J 3 bases, with 12 bases left between them. The DNA of the CDR3 is TGTGCCAGCACCAAAAATACTTACACCGGGGAGCTGTTTTTT. Its translation is CASTKNTYTGELFF.

This clonotype occurred many times. V gene TRBV19 combines with J gene TRBJ1-2; D is uncertain. The CDR3 is 13 amino acids. Trimming shortened V by 7 bases and J by 7 bases, and 16 bases separated the two germline ends. CDR1 and CDR2 from the germline V gene are LNHDA and SQIVND (reference sequence). The CDR3 DNA sequence: TGTGCCAGTAAGAGTAGAGGCCCGCGTGGCTACACCTTC. Amino acids: CASKSRGPRGYTF.

This clonotype was seen at least ten times. The chain joins TRBV6-1 to TRBJ2-4; the match to TRBD1 covers 8 bases. Germline values: CDR1 MNHNS, CDR2 SASEGT. The CDR3 totals 12 residues. The junction had 2 bases not matched to a gene; V was cut back by 8 bases and J by 5 bases. CDR3 protein: CASEGQENIQYF. CDR3 nucleotide sequence: TGTGCCAGCGAGGGACAGGAAAACATTCAGTACTTC.

Points on this clonotype: This clone may be a read error of a much larger clone one base away. The CDR3 nucleotides are TGTGTCAGCATCCTTAGTCGGGAGTCCTCCTACGAGCAGTACTTC. Translation gives CVSILSRESSYEQYF. V is TRBV7-2 and J is TRBJ2-7; maybe TRBD2 (6 bases). The CDR3 runs 15 residues. Looked up from germline, CDR1 is SGHTA and CDR2 is FQGNSA.

This clonotype was picked up a small number of times. The V gene is TRBV6-2 or TRBV6-3, the J gene TRBJ2-3; D is perhaps TRBD1 or TRBD2 (6 bases each). V was trimmed by 4 bases and J by 9 bases, leaving 23 bases between them. This CDR3 is built from 16 residues. Germline-derived CDR1 and CDR2 are MNHEY and SVGEGT. CDR3 nucleotide sequence: TGTGCCAGCAGTTCTCCCCCGGAAGGGGGGCGTTGGACGCAGTATTTT. As protein: CASSSPPEGGRWTQYF.

This clonotype appeared a single time. This chain joins TRBV20-1 and TRBJ2-7, with D maybe TRBD2 (6 bases). V was shortened by 5 bases and J by 2 bases, with 19 bases between the two germline ends. Per the germline V gene, CDR1 is DFQATT and CDR2 is SNEGSKA (reference sequence). The CDR3 has 15 residues. DNA for the CDR3: TGCAGTGCTGACGAGGGGAGACTAGGGACCTACGAGCAGTACTTC. This translates into CSADEGRLGTYEQYF.

About this clonotype itself: Germline and junction disagree at one end, which may indicate a read error. The rearrangement uses TRBV7-2 and TRBJ1-2; D not resolved. This CDR3 contains 15 residues. CDR1 is SGHTA and CDR2 is FQGNSA in the germline V gene. The CDR3 DNA reads as TGTGCCAGCAGCTTAGCGGTACCGACTAACTATGGCTACATCTTC. Amino acids: CASSLAVPTNYGYIF. Together with reference TRBV7-2 and TRBJ1-2, the CDR3 gives the full variable domain: GAGVSQSPSNKVTEKGKDVELRCDPISGHTALYWYRQSLGQGLEFLIYFQGNSAPDKSGLPSDRFSAERTGGSVSTLTIQRTQQEDSAVYLCASSLAVPTNYGYIFGSGTRLTVV.

Ten or more counts support this clonotype. A read error may account for a junction end that differs from germline. The rearrangement uses TRBV18 and TRBJ2-5; D may match TRBD1 or TRBD2 (6 bases each). CDR1 is KGHSH, CDR2 LQKENI, per germline. This CDR3 comprises 15 residues. The CDR3 region has the DNA TGTGCCAGCTCACCAACGGGGGCGCGGAGAGAGACCCAATACTTC. This codes for CASSPTGARRETQYF.

In this sample, this clonotype turned up many times. The chain couples TRBV3-1 to TRBJ1-1, with unresolved D. This CDR3 region has 16 residues. With 1 base removed from V and 0 bases from J, the gap between germline ends came to 12 bases. Germline V gives CDR1 LGHDT, CDR2 YNNKEL (reference sequence). CDR3 coding DNA: TGTGCCAGCAGCCAAGCCCCGGCCGTTATGAACACTGAAGCTTTCTTT. This sequence encodes CASSQAPAVMNTEAFF.

This clonotype was found many times. This chain uses TRBV11-2 with TRBJ1-1; no definite D call. This CDR3 region has 14 residues. Trimming took 1 base from V and 0 from J, leaving 6 bases between them. Germline V gives CDR1 SGHAT, CDR2 FQNNGV. The CDR3 loop is CASSLAQMNTEAFF. As DNA, the CDR3 is TGTGCCAGCAGCTTAGCCCAGATGAACACTGAAGCTTTCTTT.

This clonotype was counted at least ten times. The V and J genes are TRBV7-8 and TRBJ1-1; weak D call: TRBD1 (5 bases). Germline V gene sequence: CDR1 SGHVS, CDR2 FQNEAQ. V lost 2 bases to trimming and J lost 6 bases, with 7 bases between them. This CDR3 region has 12 residues. The CDR3 is CASSLIRAEAFF. CDR3 nucleotides: TGTGCCAGCAGCTTAATCAGGGCTGAAGCTTTCTTT.

This clonotype has at least ten counts. The CDR3 sequence: CASSPGGRGDLPEAFF. As DNA, the CDR3 is TGTGCCAGCAGCCCGGGTGGAAGGGGCGATCTGCCTGAAGCTTTCTTT. The chain is built from TRBV11-1 and TRBJ1-1, with a possible D match to TRBD1 (5 bases). The CDR3 is made up of 16 amino acids. The V and J ends lost 5 bases and 6 bases respectively, with 22 bases between them. In germline, CDR1 is SGHAT, CDR2 FQDESV (reference sequence).

The table lists this clonotype with many counts. The rearrangement joins TRBV29-1 to TRBJ2-6, with 7 bases identical to TRBD1. The V segment lost 8 bases and the J segment 1 base; nucleotides outside the gene matches: 14. The length of the CDR3 is 17 residues. Per germline, CDR1 SQVTM and CDR2 ANQGSEA. CDR3 amino acids: CSSRPTGSESGANVLTF. CDR3 nucleotide sequence: TGCAGCTCACGACCGACAGGGTCAGAGTCTGGGGCCAACGTCCTGACTTTC.

This clonotype has only a few counts. This chain connects TRBV7-2 to TRBJ2-7; TRBD2 is a possible D gene (5 bases). The CDR3 spans 17 residues. V was pared by 4 bases and J by 1 base, with 20 bases between. Germline CDR1 is SGHTA and CDR2 is FQGNSA. This chain's CDR3 is CASSSAGLLASSYEQYF. In DNA, the CDR3 is TGTGCCAGCAGCTCAGCAGGTCTCCTAGCTTCATCCTACGAGCAGTACTTC.

This clonotype was seen many times. For the CDR3, the DNA is TGTGCCAGCAGTGAAGATGCAGGGGCTGGGGCCAACGTCCTGACTTTC. This gives the protein CASSEDAGAGANVLTF. The chain uses TRBV6-1 and TRBJ2-6; TRBD1 might be the D (6 bases). Trimming removed 1 base from V and 2 bases from J, with 9 bases in between. The length of the CDR3 is 16 residues. Germline V gene sequence: CDR1 MNHNS, CDR2 SASEGT.

This clonotype appeared many times. The J gene is TRBJ1-1, the V gene TRBV2, with D perhaps matching TRBD1 (5 bases). The CDR3 runs 15 residues. CDR1 is SNHLY, CDR2 FYNNEI, per germline. Trimming stripped 5 bases from V and 6 bases from J, with 19 bases between. CDR3: CASSPLWGATPEAFF. The CDR3, as DNA: TGTGCCAGCAGTCCCTTGTGGGGCGCAACTCCTGAAGCTTTCTTT.

This clonotype appeared a single time. The chain joins TRBV7-9 to TRBJ1-1; D is ambiguous. CDR1 is SEHNR, CDR2 FQNEAQ, per germline (reference sequence). With 7 bases removed from V and 1 base from J, the gap between germline ends came to 16 bases. The CDR3 length is 15 residues. CDR3 sequence reads: CASKLRGVSNTEAFF. The CDR3 bases are TGTGCCAGCAAGCTTAGAGGAGTATCGAACACTGAAGCTTTCTTT. The complete variable domain, with remaining parts taken from reference TRBV7-9 and TRBJ1-1, reads DTGVSQNPRHKITKRGQNVTFRCDPISEHNRLYWYRQTLGQGPEFLTYFQNEAQLEKSRLLSDRFSAERPKGSFSTLEIQRTEQGDSAMYLCASKLRGVSNTEAFFGQGTRLTVV.

DNA of the CDR3: TGTGCCAGCAACATGCAGGGGATACAAGAGACCCAGTACTTC. It specifies CASNMQGIQETQYF. The chain uses TRBV28 and TRBJ2-5; maybe TRBD1 (6 bases). V shed 7 bases and J shed 2 bases, with 14 bases lying between them. Looked up from germline, CDR1 is MDHEN and CDR2 is SYDVKM. This CDR3 has 14 amino acids.